One sample yielded the 18 T cell receptor beta chains listed below, sequenced in a study of blood T cell repertoires in COVID-19. The protocol was immunoSEQ multiplex PCR, while the TCRdb copy is restricted to in-frame clones and leaves out a portion. The table lists 250,000 to 300,000 clones, approximately 89% of them singletons. The sequencing sample was made of peripheral blood. All receptors come from a woman aged 55-70 years with acute or convalescent COVID-19.

This clone was counted once. This chain uses TRBV28 with TRBJ2-7, with TRBD2 identical over 10 bases. J gave up 2 bases and V 6 bases, and 4 bases lay outside the gene matches. There are 14 residues in the CDR3. Germline V lookup: CDR1 MDHEN, CDR2 SYDVKM. The CDR3 bases are TGTGCCAGCAGAATAGCGGGGGGCACCTACGAGCAGTACTTC. Protein product: CASRIAGGTYEQYF.

The sample holds one count of this clone. The rearrangement uses TRBV28 and TRBJ1-2; D gene unclear. Trimming left V 6 bases short and J 4 bases short, with 6 bases between. The CDR3 runs to 11 residues. The germline V gene has CDR1 MDHEN and CDR2 SYDVKM. The CDR3, as DNA: TGTGCCAGCAGGGAGGTCTATGGCTACACCTTC. Amino acids: CASREVYGYTF.

CDR3 DNA sequence: TGTGCCAGCTCATCAGTGGGGCCCAAGAATGAAAAACTGTTTTTT. This encodes CASSSVGPKNEKLFF. V usage is TRBV18 and J usage is TRBJ1-4, with a weak D call TRBD1 (5 bases). The CDR3 consists of 15 residues. Germline CDR1 KGHSH, CDR2 LQKENI. The ends were cut back, 5 bases at V and 5 bases at J, with 15 bases in the middle.

The V call is TRBV5-4, the J call TRBJ2-7, with 9 positions matching TRBD1. The CDR3 covers 17 residues. V was clipped by 4 bases and J by 4 bases; unmatched bases: 15. Germline V lookup: CDR1 SGHNT, CDR2 YYREEE (reference sequence). DNA for the CDR3: TGTGCCAGCAGCCCTAGGGTCCGGGGACAGGGAATATACGAGCAGTACTTC. Protein sequence: CASSPRVRGQGIYEQYF.

The rearrangement uses TRBV9 and TRBJ1-6, with TRBD1 identical over 9 bases. With V trimmed by 0 bases and J by 10 bases, 5 bases remained unmatched. Germline V gene data show CDR1 as SGDLS and CDR2 as YYNGEE. The CDR3 is 15 amino acids. The CDR3 DNA sequence: TGTGCCAGCAGCGTAGGGGACAGGGTAGGATCACCCCTCCACTTT. Its translation: CASSVGDRVGSPLHF.

This clone was counted a few times. The rearrangement joins TRBV11-1 to TRBJ2-5; D remains ambiguous. CDR3 length: 14 amino acids. Trimming removed 4 bases at V and 0 bases at J, with 9 bases between. Germline assignment: CDR1 SGHAT and CDR2 FQDESV (reference sequence). DNA for the CDR3: TGTGCCAGCAGCTCGAGGAGACACCAAGAGACCCAGTACTTC. Residues: CASSSRRHQETQYF.

The genes are TRBV5-4 and TRBJ2-2, with a weak D call TRBD2 (6 bases). Germline V lookup: CDR1 SGHNT, CDR2 YYREEE (reference sequence). The ends were cut back, 1 base at V and 4 bases at J, with 11 bases in the middle. This CDR3 spans 15 amino acids. The CDR3 spells CASSLQSGPTGELFF. Written as DNA, the CDR3 is TGTGCCAGCAGCTTGCAAAGCGGGCCCACCGGGGAGCTGTTTTTT.

This chain uses TRBV14 with TRBJ1-1; TRBD1 might be the D (5 bases). Germline V gene sequence: CDR1 SGHDN, CDR2 FVKESK. The CDR3 covers 15 residues. V was trimmed by 4 bases and J by 3 bases, leaving 15 bases between them. CDR3 in DNA: TGTGCCAGCAGCCCTGAAAGGGGATGGGACACTGAAGCTTTCTTT. Its translation is CASSPERGWDTEAFF. Together with reference TRBV14 and TRBJ1-1, the CDR3 gives the full variable domain: EAGVTQFPSHSVIEKGQTVTLRCDPISGHDNLYWYRRVMGKEIKFLLHFVKESKQDESGMPNNRFLAERTGGTYSTLKVQPAELEDSGVYFCASSPERGWDTEAFFGQGTRLTVV.

This rearrangement joins TRBV7-8 to TRBJ1-4; D ambiguous. This CDR3 has 19 amino acids. The V end lost 0 bases, the J end lost 4 bases, and 21 bases lay between the germline ends. CDR1 and CDR2 from the germline V gene are SGHVS and FQNEAQ. The CDR3 spells CASSLARMIFGRINEKLFF. CDR3 sequence (DNA): TGTGCCAGCAGCTTAGCGCGAATGATTTTTGGGAGGATTAATGAAAAACTGTTTTTT.

The chain joins TRBV28 to TRBJ2-1; D possibly corresponds to TRBD1 (6 bases). The CDR3 is 16 residues long. The V end was cut by 6 bases, the J end by 4 bases, with 19 bases between. Germline V gene sequence: CDR1 MDHEN, CDR2 SYDVKM. The CDR3 DNA reads TGTGCCAGCAGCCGTACGACAGGCCAGGGATACAATGAGCAGTTCTTC. It translates to CASSRTTGQGYNEQFF.

This sequence joins TRBV5-1 and TRBJ1-4; D gene uncertain. This CDR3 region has 15 residues. The germline V gene has CDR1 SGHRS and CDR2 YFSETQ. V was clipped by 4 bases and J by 12 bases, with 22 bases between them. This chain's CDR3 is CASSPGVPTIGELFF. As DNA, the CDR3 is TGCGCCAGCAGCCCTGGTGTCCCAACAATCGGGGAACTGTTTTTT.

The rearrangement joins TRBV15 to TRBJ1-6; D remains unclear. Trimming stripped 1 base from V and 0 bases from J, with 7 bases between. The CDR3 extends over 16 amino acids. Germline CDR1 LNHNV, CDR2 YYDKDF (reference sequence). CDR3 sequence (DNA): TGTGCCACCAGCAGAGCACTGAGCTCCTATAATTCACCCCTCCACTTT. Translating gives CATSRALSSYNSPLHF. The variable domain in full, with the rest retrieved from reference TRBV15 and TRBJ1-6, is DAMVIQNPRYQVTQFGKPVTLSCSQTLNHNVMYWYQQKSSQAPKLLFHYYDKDFNNEADTPDNFQSRRPNTSFCFLDIRSPGLGDTAMYLCATSRALSSYNSPLHFGNGTRLTVT.

The chain combines TRBV21-1 with TRBJ2-2; the table's D call of TRBD1 was not tested on the DNA. TRBV21-1 is a pseudogene segment. This CDR3 contains 17 residues. CDR3 sequence reads: CASSGVTGGLNTGELFF. The DNA of the CDR3 is TGTGCCAGCAGCGGAGTTACAGGGGGCTTGAACACCGGGGAGCTGTTTTTT.

The chain couples TRBV19 to TRBJ1-1; possible D gene TRBD1, 5 bases. Trimming pared 7 bases from V and 4 bases from J, leaving 16 bases between. The CDR3 length is 14 residues. Looked up from germline, CDR1 is LNHDA and CDR2 is SQIVND (reference sequence). The CDR3 reads CASTPQGIGTEAFF. CDR3 DNA: TGTGCCAGTACCCCCCAGGGAATAGGCACTGAAGCTTTCTTT.

A few counts support this clone. The chain recombines TRBV7-3 with TRBJ1-2; 8 bases match TRBD1. The CDR3 extends over 15 amino acids. Germline V gives CDR1 SGHTA, CDR2 FQGTGA. Trimming cost V 0 bases and J 2 bases; bases outside gene matches: 2. CDR3 nucleotides: TGTGCCAGCAGCTTAACCGCAGGGGGCAACTATGGCTACACCTTC. The encoded protein is CASSLTAGGNYGYTF.

The rearrangement uses TRBV6-5 and TRBJ1-2; D not resolved. The CDR3 totals 13 residues. V was pared by 7 bases and J by 0 bases, with 9 bases between. The V gene's germline CDR1 is MNHEY and CDR2 SVGAGI. For the CDR3, the DNA is TGTGCCAGCAAAGTTACGGCTAACTATGGCTACACCTTC. Amino acid sequence: CASKVTANYGYTF.

V is TRBV7-3 and J is TRBJ2-5; 8 bases line up with TRBD1. Germline V CDR1 and CDR2: SGHTA, FQGTGA. The CDR3 has 15 amino acids. The V and J ends lost 5 bases and 2 bases, in that order; junction bases with no gene match: 7. CDR3 nucleotide sequence: TGTGCCAGCAGCAAGACAGGGGTTGGACAAGAGACCCAGTACTTC. Translation: CASSKTGVGQETQYF.

The J gene is TRBJ1-3, the V gene TRBV20-1; no reliable D call. The CDR3 extends over 14 amino acids. Trimming cost V 3 bases and J 4 bases, with 13 bases left between them. The germline V gene has CDR1 DFQATT and CDR2 SNEGSKA (reference sequence). CDR3 protein: CSASAVTSGNTIYF. The CDR3 coding sequence is TGCAGTGCTAGTGCTGTGACATCAGGAAACACCATATATTTT.